The source of this T cell receptor (beta chain) is a study of identifying expanded T cells in peripheral blood. In the case of this clone: Its antigen remains unknown.

Collection occurred without any documented infections or immune events in donors. Germline values: CDR1 LNHDA, CDR2 SQIVND (reference sequence). This CDR3 contains 16 residues. The J segment lost 6 bases and the V segment lost 3 bases, leaving 11 bases of the junction unmatched. The assay was immunoSEQ multiplex PCR, and TCRdb's table has in-frame clones only and misses some. The data show about 85,000 clones, about 91% seen once. Study-wide results and caveats: Roughly 1.1 clones differed between technical replicates, versus approximately 17 and 20 over time. Clone count variance between two-week samples rose with total template count.

Sequencing used blood. V and J are TRBV19 and TRBJ1-5; TRBD1 matches 7 bases. The clonotype was recovered from a person aged 18 to 75 in good health. For the CDR3, the DNA is TGTGCCAGTAGTATGCCCCTGACAGGGCAAAGTCAGCCCCAGCATTTT. Amino acid sequence: CASSMPLTGQSQPQHF.